This paragraph covers one T cell receptor (beta chain) sequence. This clonotype was counted a few times. Its antigen is currently not known. Within one base of it there is no much larger clone, and no base qualities were kept. Ophthalmopathy patients were characterized by moderately to severely active disease, a Clinical Activity Score of at least 3, a NOSPECS grade of at least 4, and a disease duration under 3 months. Patients with other autoimmune diseases, uncontrolled infections, pregnancy or lactation were excluded from the study. Clinical symptoms, serum thyroxine, TRAb, thyroid ultrasound and orbital computed tomography formed the basis of the diagnosis. Ficoll-Paque density gradient centrifugation was used to isolate PBMCs from about 9.4 ml of fresh peripheral blood. Trizol reagent was used to extract the total RNA, and its quality was then checked on an Agilent 2100 Bioanalyzer. The CDR3 holds 15 amino acids from the cysteine to the phenylalanine. The sequence is cut down to CDR3 DNA, 45 bases in frame from base 1. CDR1 and CDR2, looked up from the germline V gene, are SGHRS and YFSETQ. V is reduced by 7 bases and J by 2 bases, leaving a spacing of 19 bases between them.

This entry is derived from a study of Graves' ophthalmopathy and Graves' hyperthyroidism (dated 2018 in TCRdb). About the full investigation: Peripheral blood was collected at initial diagnosis, before any treatment. For independent validation, a separate cohort was made up of 18 to 20 hyperthyroidism patients plus 17 patients who later progressed from hyperthyroidism to ophthalmopathy. Once sampling was done, hyperthyroidism patients were given methimazole at a starting dose of 30 mg daily, while ophthalmopathy patients were given high-dose intravenous methylprednisolone. A discovery set of 95 to 100 patients (43 ophthalmopathy, 55 to 65 stable hyperthyroidism) was enrolled to explore V-J signatures distinguishing ophthalmopathy from hyperthyroidism. TCR beta repertoire signatures were used to distinguish Graves' ophthalmopathy from Graves' hyperthyroidism and to predict progression to ophthalmopathy. In total, some 140 blood samples were TCR-sequenced: approximately 42 ophthalmopathy, 80 or so hyperthyroidism and about 17 hyperthyroidism-to-ophthalmopathy patients. In about six hyperthyroidism patients, the T-cell repertoire of thyroid tissue was compared with the T-cell repertoire of blood. What the research found in general, with its limitations: In cross-validation, the 13-signature model distinguished ophthalmopathy from stable hyperthyroidism with 85% to 90% sensitivity and about 84% specificity, and in the test set the corresponding values were around 80% and 75%. In validation, the model predicted ophthalmopathy progression with 55% to 71% sensitivity and roughly 72% specificity; 12 predicted patients were CT-confirmed with GO in a median of approximately six months. Most of the expanded thyroid clonotypes with a frequency above 0.001 were also detected in blood, and it was suggested that the thyroid immune response may be reflected by blood repertoires. No statistical method was used to set the sample size in advance, and the investigators knew which group each participant was assigned to.

TCR beta CDR3 regions were amplified from RNA transcripts for repertoire sequencing. The first round of RT-PCR was done with HTBI primers and the Qiagen OneStep RT-PCR kit, and was followed by a second round of multiplex PCR, then size selection and purification. The libraries underwent paired-end sequencing with 100 bp reads on an Illumina HiSeq2000. Concerning the study's data processing: SOAPnuke was used to process the reads, removing any read that contained adapters or uncalled bases, had a mean Phred below 15, or lacked an exact match to the constant primer or identifier. COPE v1.2.5 was used to merge the high-quality paired reads. Each unique nucleotide sequence was treated as a clonotype, and MiTCR v1.1 was used to align the clonotypes to the IMGT TRB V, D and J references. The analysis was limited to V-J combinations with a frequency above 0.0001, which together covered about 99% of repertoires. For each V-J combination, a TCR clonal expansion and chaos score was defined as F50 clonal expansion divided by the chaos observed in the TCRdist matrix. Welch's t-statistics and random forest were used to reduce features to about a dozen V-J combinations, which were fed into a naive Bayes classifier. The Morisita-Horn index was used to measure how similar the thyroid and blood repertoires were. The raw public reads went through TCRdb reprocessing: fastp at Q25, MiXCR clone calling, in-frame beta chains kept. CDR3 protein sequences are deduplicated, and each keeps its most common genes and DNA. These V and J calls rely on TCRdb rather than the paper's analysis. In this sample the table shows 240,000 or so distinct CDR3 sequences, roughly 50% of which occur a single time. Of the sample, around half falls within the top ten clones.

The sequence derives from an adult man with Graves' ophthalmopathy. Sequencing was carried out using peripheral blood. In this chain, TRBV5-1 is recombined with TRBJ2-7; 6 matching bases give a weak D call of TRBD1. The DNA is as follows: TGCGCCAGCGGGGTCAGGGGCTTGGGGGCCTACGAGCAGTACTTC. Its protein product is CASGVRGLGAYEQYF.